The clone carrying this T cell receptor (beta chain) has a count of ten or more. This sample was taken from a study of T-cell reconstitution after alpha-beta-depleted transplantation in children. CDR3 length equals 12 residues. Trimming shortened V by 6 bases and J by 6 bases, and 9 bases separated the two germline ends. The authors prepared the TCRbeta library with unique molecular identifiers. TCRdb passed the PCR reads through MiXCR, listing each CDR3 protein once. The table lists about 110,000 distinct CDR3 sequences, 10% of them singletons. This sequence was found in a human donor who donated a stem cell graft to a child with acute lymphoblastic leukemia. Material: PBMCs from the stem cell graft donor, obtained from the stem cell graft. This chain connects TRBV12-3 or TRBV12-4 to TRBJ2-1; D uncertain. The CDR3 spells CASRPGSNEQFF. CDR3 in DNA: TGTGCCAGCAGACCGGGTTCCAATGAGCAGTTCTTC.